This T cell receptor beta chain was profiled in a study of patients and donors after allogeneic stem cell transplantation. There are a few counts of this clonotype. TCRdb reprocessed the RT-PCR reads via MiXCR and lists one record per CDR3 protein. The table has approximately 430,000 distinct CDR3 sequences, around 15% seen once; the top ten hold around 7.9%. The ends were cut back, 0 bases at V and 11 bases at J, with 7 bases in the middle. The germline gives CDR1 SEHNR, CDR2 FQNEAQ (reference sequence). This CDR3 has 11 amino acids. The chain carries TRBV7-9 and TRBJ1-1; D not resolved. The origin of this receptor is a human donor who was either an allogeneic HSCT recipient or a stem cell or donor lymphocyte infusion donor (not recorded which). It is not recorded whose cells these are; they may come from a transplant donor. Sequencing was performed on blood, either unsorted or a sorted T cell fraction (not recorded which). This chain's CDR3 is CASSLAYVAFF. Written as DNA, the CDR3 is TGTGCCAGCAGCTTAGCGTATGTGGCTTTCTTT.